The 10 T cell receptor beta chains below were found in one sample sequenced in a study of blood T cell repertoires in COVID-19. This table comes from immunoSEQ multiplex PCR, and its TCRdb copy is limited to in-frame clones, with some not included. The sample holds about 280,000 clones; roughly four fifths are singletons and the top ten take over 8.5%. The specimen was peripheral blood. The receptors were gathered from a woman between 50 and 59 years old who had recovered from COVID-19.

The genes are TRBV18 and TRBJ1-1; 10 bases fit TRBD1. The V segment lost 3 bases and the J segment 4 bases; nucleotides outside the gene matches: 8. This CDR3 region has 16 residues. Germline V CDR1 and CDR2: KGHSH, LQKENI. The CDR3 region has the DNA TGTGCCAGCTCACCCAATCGACAGGGGGCGGGCACTGAAGCTTTCTTT. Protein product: CASSPNRQGAGTEAFF.

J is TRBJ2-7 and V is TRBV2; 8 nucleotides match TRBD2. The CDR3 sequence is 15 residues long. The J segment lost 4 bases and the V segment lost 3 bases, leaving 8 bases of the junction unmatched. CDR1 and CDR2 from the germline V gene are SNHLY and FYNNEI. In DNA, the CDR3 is TGTGCCAGCAGTGATCGGGGGGGGGCCCTATACGAGCAGTACTTC. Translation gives CASSDRGGALYEQYF.

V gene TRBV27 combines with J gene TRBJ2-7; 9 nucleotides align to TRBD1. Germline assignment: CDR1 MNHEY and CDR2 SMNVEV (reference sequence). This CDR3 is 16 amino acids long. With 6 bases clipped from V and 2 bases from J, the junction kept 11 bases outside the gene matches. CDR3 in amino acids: CASSEEQGALTYEQYF. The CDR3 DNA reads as TGTGCCAGCAGCGAAGAACAGGGGGCCTTAACCTACGAGCAGTACTTC.

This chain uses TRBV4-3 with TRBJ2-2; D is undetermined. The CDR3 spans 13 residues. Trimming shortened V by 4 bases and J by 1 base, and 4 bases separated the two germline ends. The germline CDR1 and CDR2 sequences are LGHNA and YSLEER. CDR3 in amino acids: CASSRQNTGELFF. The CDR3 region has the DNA TGCGCCAGCAGCCGGCAGAACACCGGGGAGCTGTTTTTT.

DNA for the CDR3: TGCAGCGTTGTTGAGCAGGGGGCTTATGGCTACACCTTC. Protein: CSVVEQGAYGYTF. The rearrangement links TRBV29-1 to TRBJ1-2; 8 nucleotides align to TRBD1. The length of the CDR3 is 13 residues. CDR1 is SQVTM, CDR2 ANQGSEA, per germline. Trimming removed 4 bases from V and 5 bases from J; junction bases left unmatched: 6.

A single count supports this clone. CDR3 region: CASSPPDSPRGYTF. CDR3 DNA: TGTGCCAGCAGCCCACCGGATAGCCCCCGTGGCTACACCTTC. This rearrangement joins TRBV5-6 to TRBJ1-2; no firm D call. Trimming stripped 4 bases from V and 7 bases from J, with 17 bases between. The germline V gene encodes CDR1 SGHDT and CDR2 YYEEEE. The CDR3 spans 14 residues.

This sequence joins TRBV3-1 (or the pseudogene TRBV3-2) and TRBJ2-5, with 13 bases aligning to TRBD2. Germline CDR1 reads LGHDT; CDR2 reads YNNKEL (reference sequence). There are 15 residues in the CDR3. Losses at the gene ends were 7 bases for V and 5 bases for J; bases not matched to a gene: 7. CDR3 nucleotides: TGTGCCAGCACCCTACTAGCGGGAGGGCCGGAGACCCAGTACTTC. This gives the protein CASTLLAGGPETQYF.

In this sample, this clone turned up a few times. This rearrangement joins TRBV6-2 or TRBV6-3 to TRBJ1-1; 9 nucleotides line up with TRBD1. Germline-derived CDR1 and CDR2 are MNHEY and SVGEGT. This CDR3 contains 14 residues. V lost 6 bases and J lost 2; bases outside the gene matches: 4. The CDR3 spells CASSPDRGNTEAFF. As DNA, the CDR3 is TGTGCCAGCAGCCCGGACAGGGGAAACACTGAAGCTTTCTTT.

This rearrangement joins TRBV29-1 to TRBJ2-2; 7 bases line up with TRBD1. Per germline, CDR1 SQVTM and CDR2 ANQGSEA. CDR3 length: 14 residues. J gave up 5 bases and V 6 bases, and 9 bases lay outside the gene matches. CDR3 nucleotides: TGCAGCGTGCGGACAGGTGGAAGGACCGGGGAGCTGTTTTTT. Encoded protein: CSVRTGGRTGELFF.

CDR3: CASSSPAGGAYGANVLTF. The CDR3 DNA reads as TGTGCCAGCAGCTCACCGGCGGGGGGCGCTTACGGGGCCAACGTCCTGACTTTC. The J gene is TRBJ2-6, the V gene TRBV5-4; TRBD2 matches 8 bases. Germline V gene lookup returns CDR1 SGHNT and CDR2 YYREEE (reference sequence). The V segment lost 3 bases and the J segment 4 bases; nucleotides outside the gene matches: 12. The CDR3 is made up of 18 amino acids.